This TCR beta chain came from a study of post-analysis software for immune sequencing data. Study as a whole: The disease courses covered relapsing-remitting, secondary progressive and progressive-relapsing multiple sclerosis. The study, taken as a whole, reports: Those with multiple sclerosis, the patient group, showed significantly lower normalized Chao1 diversity than controls. Analysis by F measure revealed that same-batch samples clustered strongly together.

Unique molecular identifiers were built into the TCR beta cDNA libraries. T cells numbering about 0.95 to 10 million gave rise to a few hundred thousand cDNA molecules. TCRdb reanalysed the PCR reads using MiXCR and keeps one entry per CDR3 protein. The sample includes 430,000 or so distinct CDR3 sequences, 30% to 40% seen only once; the top ten take about 8%. As regards this clonotype: Its antigen is unknown.

The specimen was blood. This receptor was taken from a girl under 10 years old with multiple sclerosis.

In nucleotides, the CDR3 is TGTGCCAGCAGTTCCACTAGCGGGGGGGTCGTCACCGGGGAGCTGTTTTTT. Amino acid sequence: CASSSTSGGVVTGELFF. The V gene is TRBV12-3 or TRBV12-4, the J gene TRBJ2-2; 13 positions match TRBD2. The V segment lost 4 bases and the J segment 4 bases; nucleotides outside the gene matches: 6. There are 17 residues in the CDR3.